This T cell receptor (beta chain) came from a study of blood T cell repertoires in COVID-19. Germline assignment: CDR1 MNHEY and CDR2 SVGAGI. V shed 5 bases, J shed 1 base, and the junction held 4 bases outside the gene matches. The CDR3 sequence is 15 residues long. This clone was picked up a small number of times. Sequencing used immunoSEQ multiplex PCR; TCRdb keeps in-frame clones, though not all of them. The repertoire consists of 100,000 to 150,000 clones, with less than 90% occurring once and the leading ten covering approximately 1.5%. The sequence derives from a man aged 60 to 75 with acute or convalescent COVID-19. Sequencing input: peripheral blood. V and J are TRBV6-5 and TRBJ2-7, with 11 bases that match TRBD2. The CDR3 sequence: CASSTGTSGSYEQYF. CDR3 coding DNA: TGTGCCAGCAGTACGGGGACTAGCGGTTCCTACGAGCAGTACTTC.